This TCR beta chain was captured in a study of T cell responses to AZD1222 COVID-19 vaccine. Germline V lookup: CDR1 KGHSH, CDR2 LQKENI. The CDR3 has 17 residues. Trimming left V 6 bases short and J 4 bases short, with 25 bases between. Profiled with immunoSEQ multiplex PCR; TCRdb holds only in-frame clones, not every one. The table lists roughly 100,000 clones, 90% of them singletons. The chain combines TRBV18 with TRBJ2-7; possibly TRBD1 for D (5 bases). The sequence was collected from an adult who received the AZD1222 COVID-19 vaccine. The material was peripheral blood, obtained 28 days after the second AZD1222 dose. CDR3 in amino acids: CASSFLYPGADIYEQYF. The CDR3, as DNA: TGTGCCAGCTCCTTCTTGTACCCTGGGGCGGATATATACGAGCAGTACTTC.